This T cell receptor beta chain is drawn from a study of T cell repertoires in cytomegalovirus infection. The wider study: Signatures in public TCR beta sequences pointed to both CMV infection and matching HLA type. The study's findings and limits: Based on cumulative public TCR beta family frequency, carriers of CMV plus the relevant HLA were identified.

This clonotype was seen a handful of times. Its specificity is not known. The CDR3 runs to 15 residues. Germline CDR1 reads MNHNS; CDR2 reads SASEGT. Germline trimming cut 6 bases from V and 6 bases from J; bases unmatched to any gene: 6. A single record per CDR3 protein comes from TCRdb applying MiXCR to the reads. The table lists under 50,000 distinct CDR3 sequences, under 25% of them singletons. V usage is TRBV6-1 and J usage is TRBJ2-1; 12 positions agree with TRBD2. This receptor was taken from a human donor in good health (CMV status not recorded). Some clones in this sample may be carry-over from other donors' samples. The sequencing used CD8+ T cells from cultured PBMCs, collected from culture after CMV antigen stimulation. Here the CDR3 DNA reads TGTGCCAGCAGCCTAGCGGGAGGGCCAGGCAATGAGCAGTTCTTC. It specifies CASSLAGGPGNEQFF.